Presented here are 2 T cell receptor beta chains from one specimen sequenced in a study of molecular identifiers for immune sequencing clone quantification. TCRdb used MiXCR to reprocess the PCR reads, holding one entry per CDR3 protein. The data show around 470,000 distinct CDR3 sequences, around 23% seen once. Specimen: naive CD8+ T cells from blood, with Jurkat cell RNA spiked in. Subset meaning: FACS-sorted CD8+CD4-CCR7+CD45RA+ naive T cells. All receptors come from a human donor in good health. Some libraries in this study had Jurkat cell RNA spiked in.

The CDR3 nucleotides are TGTGCCAGCAGGGGGACCATCACTGAAGCTTTCTTT. Encoded protein: CASRGTITEAFF. The rearrangement links TRBV2 to TRBJ1-1, with D perhaps TRBD1 (5 bases). CDR3 length: 12 residues. V lost 6 bases, J lost 4 bases, and 9 bases lay in between. Per germline, CDR1 SNHLY and CDR2 FYNNEI.

The genes are TRBV7-9 and TRBJ2-7, with TRBD2 matching over 7 bases. The germline V gene has CDR1 SEHNR and CDR2 FQNEAQ (reference sequence). After removal of 1 base from V and 0 bases from J, the junction contained 3 bases not matched to a gene. This CDR3 region has 15 residues. The CDR3 sequence is CASSLVGGYSYEQYF. The CDR3 DNA sequence: TGTGCCAGCAGCTTAGTGGGGGGGTACTCCTACGAGCAGTACTTC.